This T cell receptor (beta chain) stems from a study of Ad26.COV2.S vaccination and SARS-CoV-2 variants. Study background: Ad26.COV2.S, an intramuscular injection, was given once or twice 56 days apart. Regarding the study as a whole: Vaccinees and placebo recipients showed similar non-spike TCR breadth. The TCR-based breadth and depth measures might underestimate overall T cell responses.

Regarding this clone: Its specificity is not known.

Documented treatment: about 20 received Ad26.COV2.S at low or high dose, single or two shots; several received placebo; per-sample allocation not given. Day 63 following the first vaccine or placebo injection was when the samples were taken. Immunization relied on an Ad26 vector, which expressed Wuhan-strain SARS-CoV-2 spike. The table came from immunoSEQ multiplex PCR; TCRdb's copy has only in-frame clones and leaves some out. The sample lists more than 300,000 clones; approximately 80% were seen once. The germline V and J ends were trimmed by 0 bases and 1 base, with 12 bases remaining between them. CDR1 is LNHDA, CDR2 SQIVND, per germline (reference sequence). This CDR3 contains 16 residues.

The sequenced sample was peripheral blood, obtained in a trial of Ad26.COV2.S vaccine versus placebo. This TCR came from a person aged 18-60 years who received the Ad26.COV2.S COVID-19 vaccine or a placebo. The chain is built from TRBV19 and TRBJ1-1; a weak D match, TRBD1 (6 bases). CDR3 amino acids: CASSIDNPGANTEAFF. CDR3 DNA: TGTGCCAGTAGTATAGATAATCCGGGGGCGAACACTGAAGCTTTCTTT. Complete variable domain (other parts from reference TRBV19 and TRBJ1-1): DGGITQSPKYLFRKEGQNVTLSCEQNLNHDAMYWYRQDPGQGLRLIYYSQIVNDFQKGDIAEGYSVSREKKESFPLTVTSAQKNPTAFYLCASSIDNPGANTEAFFGQGTRLTVV.